This T cell receptor (beta chain) was obtained from a study of regulatory T cells in long-lasting Graves disease. Study-wide results and limits: Fewer public clonotypes were shared by new patients (roughly 910) than by persistent patients (about 2,700).

Both iRepertoire HTBI primers and Arm-PCR of CDR3 regions were used to build the TCR beta libraries. TCRdb ran MiXCR on the multiplex PCR reads and lists one entry per CDR3 protein. The table includes approximately 690,000 distinct CDR3 sequences, approximately 31% detected once. This clonotype came up a few times. Antigen: not known. The time point: persistent/refractory GD, antithyroid drugs over 5 years with positive TRAb. PBMC RNA was the source of the TCR library. It was an endocrinology department in Xi'an, China, that provided the patients. The CDR3 sequence is 14 residues long. The germline CDR1 and CDR2 sequences are DFQATT and SNEGSKA (reference sequence). The V gene lost 0 bases and the J gene lost 4 bases, with 12 bases spanning the gap.

The receptor was isolated from a female donor with Graves disease. The gene calls are TRBV20-1 and TRBJ2-5; D may be TRBD1 (5 bases). The sequencing here drew on peripheral blood mononuclear cells (PBMCs), taken when the disease was refractory, from a patient treated with antithyroid drugs. The CDR3 protein is CSARDLRGTETQYF. CDR3 nucleotide sequence: TGCAGTGCTAGAGATCTTAGGGGAACAGAGACCCAGTACTTC.